Reported below is one TCR beta chain. The antigen it recognizes is unknown. No base-level quality is on record; no much larger clone is a single base apart. The data originate from a study of blood T cell repertoires in COVID-19 (dated by TCRdb to 2020 to 2021). Broadly, across the study: Samples covering the acute and convalescent phases of COVID-19 were provided by collaborators in the United States, Italy and Spain. The material from the prospective study consisted of cDNA or gDNA derived from T cells, B-cell-depleted T cells, or PBMCs. Deeply sampled blood TCRbeta repertoires from subjects exposed to, actively infected with, or recovered from COVID-19 were included in the dataset. The repertoires were made available in a free public database intended to serve as a resource for research on the immune response to SARS-CoV-2. Samples came from the ongoing ImmuneRACE study (first 160 participants) plus 1,254 subjects from 6 global collaborators. Sample metadata almost always included a de-identified subject ID, COVID-19 status, age in years and sex. Where available, HLA class I and class II types were taken from metadata supplied by the sample provider and were not determined by assay-based typing. Broader findings and caveats from the paper: The amount of clinical and demographic metadata varied by source and participant and was provided uncurated.

Each collaborating institution followed its own protocols to collect whole blood in K2EDTA tubes. For TCRbeta analysis, collaborators shipped samples as frozen whole blood, isolated PBMCs, or DNA extracted from either of those sample types. Trimming leaves V shorter by 5 bases and J shorter by 5 bases, with the junction holding 6 bases beyond the gene matches. For CDR1 and CDR2, the germline V gene (reference sequence) lists LNHDA and SQIVND. The CDR3 spans 14 residues, from the cysteine through the phenylalanine. The read is trimmed to its CDR3 DNA, 42 bases read in frame from base 1. The immunoSEQ Assay, a bias-controlled multiplex PCR, was used to amplify TCRbeta CDR3 regions from genomic DNA. Under the source paper's analysis protocol: Within the assay, amplification of reference gene primers was used to estimate how many nucleated cells each sample contained. To quantify the absolute abundance of each unique TCRbeta CDR3 rearrangement, sequence reads were collapsed and filtered. For each sample, productive Simpson clonality was calculated as the square root of Simpson's diversity index across productive rearrangements. The source is immuneACCESS, and TCRdb retained only in-frame sequences with V and J called. Part of the clones is not carried over; for the studies checked, unresolved V genes explain less than half of this, and the remainder is unexplained. The V and J calls and clone size are taken from that table; D and trimming were inferred from the DNA. The sample contains around 250,000 clones, roughly 86% of them found a single time. The ten biggest clones cover 5.5% to 9% of the sample.

The sequenced sample consisted of peripheral blood. The source is a woman aged 70 to 79 with active or convalescent COVID-19. Rearrangement joined TRBV19 to TRBJ1-2; TRBD1 aligns with 9 central bases. In nucleotide form, the sequence is TGTGCCAGTAGTCCGGGACAGGGAGTTTATGGCTACACCTTC. This sequence encodes CASSPGQGVYGYTF.